Listed below are T cell receptor beta chains from one sample, sequenced in a study of molecular identifiers for immune sequencing clone quantification. Each CDR3 protein is one row after TCRdb ran MiXCR on the PCR reads. Of some 580,000 distinct CDR3 sequences detected, roughly 23% appear once; the ten largest clones hold about 0.78%. The source material was naive CD8+ T cells from blood, with Jurkat cell RNA spiked in. The receptors derive from a human donor in good health. Some libraries in this study had Jurkat cell RNA spiked in. CDR3s include the opening cysteine and the closing phenylalanine or tryptophan. The D gene is left open where the match is weak. Clone size is stated in some rows and not others, as once, few, many or a class when expanded.

.,TRBV7-2,.,TRBJ1-3,CAGSPGSTLSGNTIYF,TGTGCCGGCAGCCCGGGCTCAACCCTCTCTGGAAACACCATATATTTT
.,TRBV12-3/TRBV12-4,.,TRBJ2-7,CASRRGAGPLDEQYF,TGTGCCAGCAGGAGGGGGGCAGGCCCTCTCGACGAGCAGTACTTC
.,TRBV12-3/TRBV12-4,few,TRBJ2-7,CASRVDRTWAHF,TGTGCCAGCAGGGTTGATAGAACCTGGGCGCACTTC
.,TRBV6-2/TRBV6-3,few,TRBJ1-1,CASSRNREVNTEAFF,TGTGCCAGCAGTAGGAACAGGGAGGTGAACACTGAAGCTTTCTTT
TRBD2,TRBV23-1,.,TRBJ2-5,CASSLLAGGGEPPYF,TGCGCCAGCAGTCTTCTAGCGGGAGGGGGAGAGCCCCCGTACTTC
TRBD1,TRBV19,once,TRBJ1-5,CASSATGSVGNQPQHF,TGTGCCAGTAGTGCGACAGGGTCTGTTGGCAATCAGCCCCAGCATTTT
TRBD2,TRBV6-6,many,TRBJ2-7,CASAGLAVSEQYF,TGTGCCAGCGCGGGACTAGCTGTCTCCGAGCAGTACTTC
.,TRBV7-9,few,TRBJ1-1,CASSLAVGSDTEAFF,TGTGCCAGCAGCTTAGCAGTGGGGAGTGACACTGAAGCTTTCTTT
TRBD1,TRBV6-6,few,TRBJ2-7,CASSFTGGAEYEQYF,TGTGCCAGCAGTTTCACAGGGGGCGCGGAGTACGAGCAGTACTTC
.,TRBV28,many,TRBJ2-2,CASSPRTATGELFF,TGTGCCAGCAGTCCCAGGACAGCCACCGGGGAGCTGTTTTTT
TRBD2,TRBV24-1,many,TRBJ2-1,CATSELTSGYNEQFF,TGTGCCACCAGTGAGTTGACTAGCGGATACAATGAGCAGTTCTTC
.,TRBV4-2,many,TRBJ1-5,CASSQDPGLSSYQPQHF,TGTGCCAGCAGCCAAGATCCGGGACTGAGTAGCTATCAGCCCCAGCATTTT
.,TRBV5-5,few,TRBJ1-6,CASSAQGGQGDFSSYNSPLHF,TGTGCCAGCAGCGCACAAGGGGGTCAGGGCGATTTCAGCTCCTATAATTCACCCCTCCACTTT
.,TRBV25-1,many,TRBJ2-7,CASSVSAGEQYF,TGTGCCAGCAGCGTATCTGCGGGCGAGCAGTACTTC
.,TRBV9,.,TRBJ2-3,CASSNSDPSTDTQYF,TGTGCCAGCAGCAACAGCGACCCCAGCACAGATACGCAGTATTTT
TRBD2,TRBV6-2/TRBV6-3,.,TRBJ2-3,CASSYSTSGRSTDTQYF,TGTGCCAGCAGTTACTCGACTAGCGGGAGATCCACAGATACGCAGTATTTT
.,TRBV7-9,.,TRBJ2-7,CASSHKGGYEQYF,TGTGCCAGCAGCCATAAGGGGGGCTACGAGCAGTACTTC
.,TRBV7-9,few,TRBJ1-3,CASSQNRDFSGNTIYF,TGTGCCAGCAGCCAGAACCGGGACTTTTCTGGAAACACCATATATTTT
.,TRBV6-5,.,TRBJ2-7,CASSQSLVNSYEQYF,TGTGCCAGCAGTCAAAGCCTAGTAAACTCCTACGAGCAGTACTTC
.,TRBV29-1,many,TRBJ1-1,CSVERNTEAFF,TGCAGCGTTGAAAGGAACACTGAAGCTTTCTTT
.,TRBV12-3/TRBV12-4,.,TRBJ1-1,CASSPGVHEAFF,TGTGCCAGCAGCCCGGGAGTACATGAAGCTTTCTTT
.,TRBV4-1,many,TRBJ1-5,CASSPIPNSNQPQHF,TGCGCCAGCAGCCCCATTCCGAATAGCAATCAGCCCCAGCATTTT
.,TRBV19,few,TRBJ2-5,CASASWYF,TGTGCCAGTGCCTCTTGGTACTTC
.,TRBV9,.,TRBJ2-3,CASSVGGGGRATQYF,TGTGCGAGCAGCGTAGGAGGGGGTGGCCGCGCTACGCAGTATTTT
.,TRBV19,.,TRBJ2-1,CASSQGQPSYNEQFF,TGTGCCAGTAGTCAGGGGCAACCTTCCTACAATGAGCAGTTCTTC
.,TRBV12-3/TRBV12-4,many,TRBJ2-5,CASSFPTAGRTQYF,TGTGCCAGCAGTTTCCCGACAGCCGGCCGGACCCAGTACTTC
.,TRBV12-3/TRBV12-4,.,TRBJ1-2,CASSPVGGNYGYTF,TGTGCCAGCAGCCCAGTGGGGGGAAACTATGGCTACACCTTC
.,TRBV11-2,many,TRBJ2-7,CASSLTVPGEQYF,TGTGCCAGCAGCTTGACAGTGCCAGGGGAGCAGTACTTC
TRBD1,TRBV27,few,TRBJ2-1,CASNARDSYNEQFF,TGTGCCAGCAATGCCCGGGACAGCTACAATGAGCAGTTCTTC
TRBD1,TRBV4-3,many,TRBJ1-1,CASRGQPNTEAFF,TGCGCCAGCAGGGGACAGCCGAACACTGAAGCTTTCTTT
TRBD1,TRBV4-2,many,TRBJ2-2,CASSQGTGGSGELFF,TGTGCCAGCAGCCAAGGGACAGGGGGCTCCGGGGAGCTGTTTTTT
TRBD1,TRBV15,few,TRBJ2-6,CATSKSTGTGVFSGANVLTF,TGTGCCACCAGCAAGTCAACCGGGACAGGAGTTTTTTCTGGGGCCAACGTCCTGACTTTC
.,TRBV4-1,.,TRBJ2-2,CASSRAGTFSAGELFF,TGCGCCAGCAGCCGTGCCGGGACCTTTTCTGCCGGGGAGCTGTTTTTT
.,TRBV15,.,TRBJ1-1,CATSRDRDEAFF,TGTGCCACCAGCAGAGATCGGGATGAAGCTTTCTTT
.,TRBV28,few,TRBJ2-7,CASSPPIKGYYEQYF,TGTGCCAGCAGCCCACCTATTAAGGGCTACTACGAGCAGTACTTC
.,TRBV4-3,.,TRBJ2-1,CASSQVPLNFIEQFF,TGCGCCAGCAGCCAAGTCCCCCTAAACTTTATTGAGCAGTTCTTC
.,TRBV9,.,TRBJ2-3,CASSVAARSTDTQYF,TGTGCCAGCAGCGTAGCAGCCCGGAGCACAGATACGCAGTATTTT
TRBD2,TRBV3-1,few,TRBJ2-1,CASSREAGGYNEQFF,TGTGCCAGCAGCCGAGAAGCGGGGGGTTACAATGAGCAGTTCTTC
.,TRBV27,.,TRBJ2-2,CASSPQGVVHTGELFF,TGTGCCAGCAGTCCTCAAGGGGTGGTGCACACCGGGGAGCTGTTTTTT
.,TRBV6-2/TRBV6-3,many,TRBJ1-5,CASSYWDINQPQHF,TGTGCCAGCAGTTACTGGGACATCAATCAGCCCCAGCATTTT
.,TRBV27,.,TRBJ2-7,CASSLGGPIYYEQYF,TGTGCCAGCAGTTTAGGAGGGCCAATTTACTACGAGCAGTACTTC
TRBD1,TRBV19,many,TRBJ1-3,CASKGQELLRNSGNTIYF,TGTGCCAGCAAGGGACAGGAACTTCTGAGAAACTCTGGAAACACCATATATTTT
.,TRBV6-2/TRBV6-3,few,TRBJ2-1,CASSYSRGRPFF,TGTGCCAGCAGTTACTCCCGCGGCCGGCCGTTCTTC
.,TRBV6-1,many,TRBJ1-5,CASSDRGQDSNQPQHF,TGTGCCAGCAGTGATCGAGGACAAGATAGCAATCAGCCCCAGCATTTT
.,TRBV7-9,few,TRBJ2-7,CASSLAVRAHEQYF,TGTGCCAGCAGCTTGGCGGTTAGGGCCCACGAGCAGTACTTC
.,TRBV28,many,TRBJ1-1,CASNPRGVGGSRLNTEAFF,TGTGCCAGCAACCCCCGGGGGGTGGGCGGGAGCAGACTGAACACTGAAGCTTTCTTT
.,TRBV6-5,many,TRBJ1-1,CASSVGLSTEAFF,TGTGCCAGCAGTGTAGGACTGAGCACTGAAGCTTTCTTT
.,TRBV6-2/TRBV6-3,few,TRBJ1-1,CASPPRGAGTEAFF,TGTGCCAGCCCCCCCCGGGGGGCGGGCACTGAAGCTTTCTTT
TRBD1,TRBV19,.,TRBJ2-5,CASSMDREQETQYF,TGTGCCAGTAGTATGGACAGGGAACAAGAGACCCAGTACTTC
.,TRBV29-1,many,TRBJ1-1,CSVYTGRGNTEAFF,TGCAGCGTTTATACAGGGAGAGGGAACACTGAAGCTTTCTTT
.,TRBV24-1,many,TRBJ2-2,CATSDFRQGGINTGELFF,TGTGCCACCAGTGATTTCCGACAGGGAGGAATTAACACCGGGGAGCTGTTTTTT
.,TRBV6-6,.,TRBJ1-1,CATFSGGISDTEAFF,TGTGCCACCTTTTCCGGGGGGATATCCGACACTGAAGCTTTCTTT
.,TRBV27,.,TRBJ2-7,CASSLGFPYEQYF,TGTGCCAGCAGTTTGGGATTCCCCTACGAGCAGTACTTC
.,TRBV24-1,few,TRBJ2-7,CATSDPDVYEQYF,TGTGCCACCAGTGATCCTGACGTTTACGAGCAGTACTTC
.,TRBV27,.,TRBJ2-5,CASSQGAGVETQYF,TGTGCCAGCTCCCAGGGGGCGGGGGTGGAGACCCAGTACTTC
.,TRBV19,many,TRBJ2-7,CASSIASGEMYEQYF,TGTGCCAGTAGTATTGCCAGCGGCGAGATGTACGAGCAGTACTTC
.,TRBV12-5,few,TRBJ1-2,CASGLETAPTGIYGYTF,TGTGCTAGTGGTTTGGAAACTGCCCCCACAGGGATCTATGGCTACACCTTC
.,TRBV2,few,TRBJ2-2,CASSGGTSNTGELFF,TGTGCCAGCAGCGGGGGGACATCGAACACCGGGGAGCTGTTTTTT
TRBD1,TRBV20-1,.,TRBJ2-7,CSWGQGYYEQYF,TGCAGCTGGGGACAGGGATACTACGAGCAGTACTTC